This T cell receptor beta chain was captured in a study of T cell responses to AZD1222 COVID-19 vaccine. Study-wide results and caveats: The number of AZD1222 recipients seropositive at baseline was only 5 to 7.

The CDR3 sequence is 15 residues long. Trimming took off 0 bases at V and 3 bases at J, with 12 bases between the two ends. Germline CDR1 is MNHEY and CDR2 is SVGAGI. As regards this clone: Antigen: not known. The sample carries other DNA sequences with the same CDR3.

Sequencing used immunoSEQ multiplex PCR; TCRdb keeps in-frame clones, though not all of them. The sample carries more than 85,000 clones, around 80% recorded once. The material was peripheral blood, obtained on day 0 of AZD1222 vaccination. This sequence originates from an adult in good health. This chain links TRBV6-5 with TRBJ2-7, with D possibly called TRBD1 or TRBD2 (6 bases each). The CDR3 region has the DNA TGTGCCAGCAGTTACTCTGGGGGGCTAGGCTACGAGCAGTACTTC. Its translation is CASSYSGGLGYEQYF.